This T cell receptor (beta chain) was identified during a study of blood T cells in healthy people across ages. Next came a second PCR, run for about 7 to 12 cycles, which used a sample-barcoded 5' primer along with a J-beta primer mix. Each CDR3 protein is one row after TCRdb ran MiXCR on the 5' RACE reads. This table holds about 1,600,000 distinct CDR3 sequences, approximately 42% found once. Donors ranged from about 6 to 95 years old and were healthy Caucasians in Russia. Study observations and caveats: Donor CMV status, an unknown factor, possibly confounded changes in expanded clonotypes. It was held that the diversity estimates obtained from one million T cells were underestimates.

Only a few counts were recorded for this clonotype. Its antigen is undetermined. The CDR3 runs 12 residues. Germline CDR1 reads DFQATT; CDR2 reads SNEGSKA (reference sequence). Trimming took off 5 bases at V and 1 base at J, with 8 bases between the two ends. The sequence was obtained from a woman aged 18 to 35 in good health. V usage is TRBV20-1 and J usage is TRBJ1-1, with D maybe TRBD1 (5 bases). What was sequenced was blood. The CDR3 DNA is TGCAGTGCTTTTACAGGGAACACTGAAGCTTTCTTT. It encodes CSAFTGNTEAFF.